This T cell receptor beta chain was identified during a study of T cells in Graves' hyperthyroidism and ophthalmopathy. At the level of the study: Initial diagnosis, before any treatment, was when peripheral blood was collected. Broader study findings: A median 6.5 months before onset, the model predicted ophthalmopathy. Most clonotypes that expanded in the thyroid above 0.001 also showed up in blood.

This clonotype was counted between two and nine times. Its antigen is as yet unknown. The investigators amplified TCR beta CDR3 regions from RNA transcripts. TCR CDR3 underwent first-round RT-PCR with the HTBI primer set. A single record per CDR3 protein comes from TCRdb applying MiXCR to the multiplex PCR reads. The profile covers 600,000 to 800,000 distinct CDR3 sequences, with just over 35% appearing a single time and roughly 31% taken by the ten largest. Trimming took 0 bases from V and 9 from J, leaving 12 bases between them. Germline-derived CDR1 and CDR2 are SGHAT and FQNNGV. There are 15 residues in the CDR3. The hyperthyroidism was newly diagnosed and had lasted under 2 months; the patients were aged 18 to 65.

The V call is TRBV11-2, the J call TRBJ1-6, with D maybe TRBD1 (5 bases). Source material: blood. The receptor was isolated from a woman aged 35 to 49 with Graves' hyperthyroidism. This chain's CDR3 is CASSLDRGKGSPLHF. The CDR3 DNA sequence: TGTGCCAGCAGCTTAGACCGGGGCAAGGGTTCACCCCTCCACTTT.